Reported below is one TCR beta chain. Antigen specificity is unknown. The data are from a study of beta chain features in type 1 diabetes. Study-level background: Age, gender and cell yields were similar between patients and healthy donors.

Blood was collected once per donor into heparin, averaging around 120 mL. General study findings and limits: Shorter TCRB CDR3s, moderately but significantly so, marked every one of the four CD4+ subsets in Type 1 diabetes patients. There were fewer insertions and more deletions at the VDJ junctions of type 1 diabetes patients.

With 3 bases removed from V and 6 bases from J, the gap between germline ends came to 15 bases. This CDR3 region has 14 residues. Germline CDR1 reads SEHNR; CDR2 reads FQNEAQ (reference sequence). The sequenced template was cDNA made from the entire isolated RNA. Libraries were prepared by immunoSEQ multiplex PCR; TCRdb keeps only in-frame clonotypes and omits some of them. The sample carries fewer than 400,000 clones, 7.5% to 9% recorded once. The clonotype was recovered from a woman younger than 30 in good health. The chain combines TRBV7-9 with TRBJ2-7; D gene uncertain. Sample: central memory CD4+ T cells from blood. This chain's CDR3 is CASSFGQWDVEQYF. The CDR3 DNA reads as TGTGCCAGCAGCTTTGGGCAGTGGGATGTCGAGCAGTACTTC. Full variable domain (outside the CDR3, taken from reference TRBV7-9 and TRBJ2-7): DTGVSQNPRHKITKRGQNVTFRCDPISEHNRLYWYRQTLGQGPEFLTYFQNEAQLEKSRLLSDRFSAERPKGSFSTLEIQRTEQGDSAMYLCASSFGQWDVEQYFGPGTRLTVT.